This TCR beta chain stems from a study of blood T cell repertoires in COVID-19. Turning to the study itself: Spain, Italy and the United States supplied samples that represented acute and convalescent COVID-19. PBMCs, B-cell-depleted T cells, or T cells provided the cDNA or gDNA that made up the material.

Germline V CDR1 and CDR2: KGHSY, FQNENV. This CDR3 comprises 13 residues. V was pared by 2 bases and J by 2 bases, with 6 bases between. Sequencing was performed with immunoSEQ multiplex PCR; in TCRdb, only in-frame clones are kept and a portion is missing. This sample has 250,000 or so clones, with approximately 84% found just once. This receptor was identified in a man aged 45-60 years with acute or convalescent COVID-19. Sequenced material: peripheral blood. The rearrangement joins TRBV16 to TRBJ2-5; no firm D call. The chain's CDR3 is CASSQLPQETQYF. In DNA, the CDR3 is TGTGCCAGCAGCCAACTACCTCAAGAGACCCAGTACTTC. The entire variable domain, with the rest obtained from reference TRBV16 and TRBJ2-5, is as follows: GEEVAQTPKHLVRGEGQKAKLYCAPIKGHSYVFWYQQVLKNEFKFLISFQNENVFDETGMPKERFSAKCLPNSPCSLEIQATKLEDSAVYFCASSQLPQETQYFGPGTRLLVL.